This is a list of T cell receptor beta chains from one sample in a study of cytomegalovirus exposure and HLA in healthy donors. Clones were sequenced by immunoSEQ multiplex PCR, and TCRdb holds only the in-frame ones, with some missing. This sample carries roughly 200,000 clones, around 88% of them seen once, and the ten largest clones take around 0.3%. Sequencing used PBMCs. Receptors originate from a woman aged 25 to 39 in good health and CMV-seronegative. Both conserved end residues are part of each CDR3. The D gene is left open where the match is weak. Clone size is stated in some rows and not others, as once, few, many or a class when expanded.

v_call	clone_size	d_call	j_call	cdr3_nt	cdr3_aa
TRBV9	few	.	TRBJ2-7	TGTGCCAGCAGCGCAGGGTCCCCCTACGAGCAGTACTTC	CASSAGSPYEQYF
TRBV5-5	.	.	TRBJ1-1	TGTGCCAGCAGCTTGGGACCAGGGGTTTCGAACACTGAAGCTTTCTTT	CASSLGPGVSNTEAFF
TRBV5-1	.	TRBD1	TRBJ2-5	TGCGCCAGCAGTCATACAGGGGGGAGGTCAGAGACCCAGTACTTC	CASSHTGGRSETQYF
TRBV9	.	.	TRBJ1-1	TGTGCCAGCAGCGTAGCTGCAGGTCACACTGAAGCTTTCTTT	CASSVAAGHTEAFF
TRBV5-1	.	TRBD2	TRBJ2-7	TGCGCCAGCAGCTTGGAGGCGGGAGGAAGATACGAGCAGTACTTC	CASSLEAGGRYEQYF
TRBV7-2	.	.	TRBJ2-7	TGTGCCAGCAGCTTAGCACAGTACGAGCAGTACTTC	CASSLAQYEQYF
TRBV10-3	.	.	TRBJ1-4	TGTGCCATCAGTGAGAGTTTCACAGCAACTAATGAAAAACTGTTTTTT	CAISESFTATNEKLFF
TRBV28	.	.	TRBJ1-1	TGTGCCAGCAGCCTCAAGCTTAACAGGGCTGAAGCTTTCTTT	CASSLKLNRAEAFF
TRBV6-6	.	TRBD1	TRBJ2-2	TGTGCCAGCAGTCATATGACAGGGGGCCGCACCGGGGAGCTGTTTTTT	CASSHMTGGRTGELFF
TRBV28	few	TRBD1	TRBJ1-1	TGTGCCAGCAGCTACAGGGGCCGAACTGAAGCTTTCTTT	CASSYRGRTEAFF
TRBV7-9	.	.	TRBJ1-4	TGTGCCAGCAGCGAGACAGGAGAAGGAGAAAAACTGTTTTTT	CASSETGEGEKLFF